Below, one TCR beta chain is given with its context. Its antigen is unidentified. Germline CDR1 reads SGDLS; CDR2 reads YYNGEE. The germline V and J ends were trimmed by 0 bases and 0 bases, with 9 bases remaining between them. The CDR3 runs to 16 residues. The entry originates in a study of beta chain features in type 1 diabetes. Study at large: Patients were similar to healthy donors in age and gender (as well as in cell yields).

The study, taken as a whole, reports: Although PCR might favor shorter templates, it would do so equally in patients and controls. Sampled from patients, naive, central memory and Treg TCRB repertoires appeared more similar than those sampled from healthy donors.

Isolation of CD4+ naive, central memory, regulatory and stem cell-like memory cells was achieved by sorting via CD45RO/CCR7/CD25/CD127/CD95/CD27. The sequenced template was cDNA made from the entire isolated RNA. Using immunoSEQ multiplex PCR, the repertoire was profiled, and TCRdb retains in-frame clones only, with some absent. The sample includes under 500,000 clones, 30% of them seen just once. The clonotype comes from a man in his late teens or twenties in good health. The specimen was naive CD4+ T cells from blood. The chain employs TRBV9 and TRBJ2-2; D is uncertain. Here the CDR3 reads CASSVVGPANTGELFF. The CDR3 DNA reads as TGTGCCAGCAGCGTAGTGGGCCCTGCGAACACCGGGGAGCTGTTTTTT.